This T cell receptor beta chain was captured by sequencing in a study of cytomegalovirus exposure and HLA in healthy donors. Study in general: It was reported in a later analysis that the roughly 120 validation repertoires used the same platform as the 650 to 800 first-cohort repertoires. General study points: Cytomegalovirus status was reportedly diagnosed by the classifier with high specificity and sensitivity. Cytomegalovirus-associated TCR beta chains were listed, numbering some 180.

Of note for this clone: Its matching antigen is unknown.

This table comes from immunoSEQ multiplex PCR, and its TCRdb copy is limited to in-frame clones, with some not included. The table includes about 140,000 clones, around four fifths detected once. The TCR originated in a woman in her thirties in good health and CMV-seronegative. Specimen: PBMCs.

The CDR3 DNA is TGTGCCAGTAGCCCGACAGGGTTTGAGCAGTTCTTC. This translates into CASSPTGFEQFF. The chain uses TRBV19 and TRBJ2-1, with 7 positions matching TRBD1. This CDR3 has 12 residues. The germline V gene encodes CDR1 LNHDA and CDR2 SQIVND (reference sequence). Germline trimming cut 6 bases from V and 9 bases from J; bases unmatched to any gene: 5. Full variable domain (outside the CDR3, taken from reference TRBV19 and TRBJ2-1): DGGITQSPKYLFRKEGQNVTLSCEQNLNHDAMYWYRQDPGQGLRLIYYSQIVNDFQKGDIAEGYSVSREKKESFPLTVTSAQKNPTAFYLCASSPTGFEQFFGPGTRLTVL.